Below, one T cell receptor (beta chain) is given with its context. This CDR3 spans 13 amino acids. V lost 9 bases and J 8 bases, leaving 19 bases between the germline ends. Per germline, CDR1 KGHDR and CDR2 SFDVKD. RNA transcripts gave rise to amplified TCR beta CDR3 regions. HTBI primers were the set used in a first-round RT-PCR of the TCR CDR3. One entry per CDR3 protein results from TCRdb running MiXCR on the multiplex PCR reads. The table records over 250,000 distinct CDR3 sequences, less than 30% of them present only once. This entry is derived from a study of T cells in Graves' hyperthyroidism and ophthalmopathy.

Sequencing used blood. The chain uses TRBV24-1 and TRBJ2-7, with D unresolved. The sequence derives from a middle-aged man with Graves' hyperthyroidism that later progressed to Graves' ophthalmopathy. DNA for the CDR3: TGTGCCACCTCGAGCAGGAGAGGATGGAAGCAGTACTTC. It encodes CATSSRRGWKQYF.